One T cell receptor beta chain is described in this entry. The specificity of this receptor is unknown. No per-base quality is available; no much larger clone lies one base away. The same CDR3 also results from other DNA sequences found in this sample. These data come from a study of cytomegalovirus exposure and HLA in healthy donors (dated by TCRdb to 2016 to 2017). For context, the study as a whole: In an earlier analysis of 587 of the donors, less than 350 Gb of sequence data and 100 million or so unique TCR beta sequences from about 180 million T cells were reported. To predict cytomegalovirus infection status, the study combined high-throughput TCR immunosequencing, statistical association of individual TCRs with disease status, and machine learning. In the later analysis, no new phenotypic data were used to find candidate immune exposures; instead, reliance was placed on TCR beta sequences and their occurrence across donors. Donor age, sex, ethnicity and CMV serostatus were collected together with the repertoire data. About five DR-DQ haplotypes were treated as single units for association and clustering because of strong linkage in the cohort. In a later genetic analysis, genome-wide SNP genotypes for about three fifths of the 666 donors were used, and that subset was treated as a discovery cohort. The aim of the study was to test whether cataloging public T cell receptors could identify signatures of past pathogen exposure. Every discovery cohort repertoire had been produced on one sequencing platform. The study profiled the T cell repertoires of hundreds of subjects by immunosequencing and related them to cytomegalovirus serostatus. A separate validation cohort of roughly 110 different subjects was used in addition to the approximately 700-subject first cohort. Among 300 to 500 genotyped donors of the cohort, an average of around 240,000 unique TCR beta nucleotide sequences was sequenced per donor, of which roughly 18% were non-productive. Of the 300 to 400 genotyped donors, about 80% fell in the genetic ancestry cluster associated with self-reported Caucasian donors. An early release that covered roughly 600 HLA-typed donors contained around 300 gigabases of sequencing data and tens of millions of unique TCR sequences. Both class I and class II loci were covered by HLA typing, at four-digit resolution. A later analysis re-analyzed previously published TCR beta repertoires from 550 to 700 donors and added high-resolution HLA genotyping to study TCR occurrence patterns. An earlier analysis of some 600 of the donors applied high-throughput TCR beta sequencing to assess whether each TCR beta V gene segment acted as functional or pseudogenic. The number of typed donors differed by locus: roughly 629-640 for A, B, C, DRB1 and DQB1; roughly 510 for DQA1; about 600 for DPA1; and 400 to 480 for DPB1.

From the cysteine through the phenylalanine, the CDR3 covers 19 amino acids. The only DNA kept is the CDR3, 57 bases in frame from the first base. CDR1 and CDR2 are read off the germline V gene (reference sequence) as LNHDA and SQIVND. V lost 3 bases and J lost 6 bases; the stretch between them is 30 bases long. The cohort comprised some 680 healthy bone marrow donors. Cohort members were all nominally healthy when sampled, although unrecorded immune exposures were likely present. The donor tested CMV seronegative, placing the donor among the roughly 400 seronegative members of the cohort. Each donor provided a peripheral blood sample, and peripheral blood mononuclear cells were used for TCR beta sequencing. Genomic DNA extraction from the blood cell samples was performed with the Qiagen DNeasy Blood Extraction Kit. General conclusions and limits of the study: A later analysis reported that several top co-occurrence clusters appeared linked to parvovirus B19, influenza, CMV and Epstein-Barr virus. When HLA alleles, especially DR and DQ, strongly co-occurred, TCR associations were difficult to assign to individual alleles. In a later analysis, HLA-associated TCR beta chains were found to be more clonally expanded and to have lower generation probabilities than equally common non-associated chains. Fewer than 20 rarely observed V segments, including chromosome 9 orphons, were excluded from the earlier analysis of almost 600 of the donors because counts were too low. Some IMGT-functional V segments, including TRBV6-2 and TRBV6-3, could not be distinguished by the 87-base-pair reads and were therefore excluded. In a later genetic analysis, fewer N-insertions in productive TCRs were reported among donors in an Asian-associated ancestry cluster than the roughly 700-donor mean. In vitro tests confirmed that a few of the cytomegalovirus-associated TCR beta chains recognize cytomegalovirus antigens. The study gave a list of 150 to 200 TCR beta chains associated with cytomegalovirus. In an earlier analysis of fewer than 750 of the donors, most TCR beta V segments were observed in productive rearrangements about 87% or about 30% of the time, broadly matching IMGT annotations. The classifier was reported to diagnose cytomegalovirus status with high specificity and sensitivity in both the original and validation cohorts. CMV serostatus was the only immune exposure information available for the cohort. An association between a missense DCLRE1C variant and V-gene and J-gene trimming of TCR beta chains was found in a later genetic analysis and replicated in an independent cohort. The cohort was sequenced for TCR beta chains only, and without alpha or paired-chain data the features that could be detected were limited. HLA typing was unavailable for some donors at each locus, so association tests used only the typed subset. A further reported finding was that TCR beta sequences accurately predicted the HLA-A and HLA-B alleles for most subjects in the first cohort. Roughly uniform sequencing depth across donors was assumed in presence/absence analyses, although this assumption may not hold. A cluster of highly shared sequence variants was judged likely to represent a technical artifact of the sequencing pipeline. In a later analysis, 16,951 TCR beta sequences were associated with specific HLA alleles at a false discovery rate of 0.05. Linkage disequilibrium might explain the correlated functional status among segregating V segments, but an unknown experimental factor could not be excluded. Across donors, most TCR sequences were observed very rarely, whereas some public TCRs were present in many individuals. The authors suggested that the approach could potentially be generalized to other disease states and immunological phenotypes. In a later analysis, TCR association rates were found to vary across HLA loci, with the most associated TCRs seen for DRB1 alleles and the fewest for HLA-C alleles. In a later analysis, most CMV-associated TCR beta chains were found to appear HLA-restricted, with HLA associations seemingly driven largely by CMV exposure.

Library method: the immunoSEQ multiplex PCR assay. For the multiplex PCR, a mixture combining 60 forward primers for TCR Vbeta segments and 13 reverse primers for TCR Jbeta segments was used. Amplification of the CDR3 region of rearranged TCR beta genes was performed with a multiplex PCR assay on genomic DNA. On the Illumina HiSeq System, the amplified TCR beta libraries were sequenced as 87-base-pair reads. The paper's data handling went like this. In a later analysis, 80 million or so unique TCR beta chains were counted across the 650 to 750 repertoires, and roughly 11 million of these chains were shared by at least two donors. Raw reads were error-corrected and collapsed into unique sequences by a nearest-neighbor algorithm in which closely related sequences were merged to remove PCR and sequencing errors. V, D and J gene segments were assigned by aligning CDR3 sequences to IMGT reference sequences. For a sequence to be retained, at least a six-nucleotide match to both a V gene segment and a J gene segment was required. Rearrangements were called productive when the CDR3 lacked stop codons and stayed in frame with V and J; all others were non-productive. Following IMGT convention, CDR3 was defined as the stretch from the second conserved V-encoded cysteine to the conserved J-encoded phenylalanine. The earlier analysis of about 590 of the donors excluded sequences that lacked an unambiguous match to a single V gene segment. An earlier analysis of 587 of the donors called V segments functional above 56.7% productive rearrangements and segregating when the between-donor standard deviation exceeded 5%. To diagnose cytomegalovirus status from the catalog of TCR beta chain sequences, a statistical classification framework was built. In a later analysis, V and J genes were assigned by comparing TCR nucleotide sequences against IMGT/GENE-DB human TR gene sequences. The TCRdist pipeline was used in a later analysis to assign CDR3 sequences and most-parsimonious VDJ recombination scenarios. In a later analysis, each TCR beta chain was defined by its CDR3 amino acid sequence together with its V-gene family, and reads without a unique V-gene family were excluded. As a way to deal with suspected cross-contamination and a sequencing artifact, a later analysis dropped 500 to 700 nucleotide sequences that were highly shared and had low generation probability. A later analysis calculated a clonal expansion index for each public chain from normalized within-repertoire ranks of inferred template counts. Generation probabilities in a later analysis came from a VDJ recombination model fitted to out-of-frame rearrangements, and those results were checked against IGoR. In a later analysis, TCR-TCR, TCR-HLA and TCR-CMV co-occurrence was scored with hypergeometric tests, and a repertoire-size bias correction was applied to TCR pairs. To estimate false discovery rates, a later analysis permuted the HLA or CMV assignments 20 times. In a later analysis, co-occurring TCRs were grouped using DBSCAN, and TCRdist sequence similarity was added for clustering within HLA-allele-positive subsets. Repertoires with fewer than 30,000 or more than 120,000 public chains, plus five repertoires with anomalous nucleotide sharing, were excluded from co-occurrence clustering. TCRdb provides this immuneACCESS table in a form limited to in-frame rearrangements. Some clones are lacking; in checked studies, under half of them reflect an unresolved V gene, and why the rest are absent is not known. V, J and clone size are taken as reported in that table, and D and trimming were inferred from the DNA itself. Within this sample are some 82,000 clones, with around 84% of them counted one time only. The ten largest clonotypes hold roughly 2.3% of the sample.

This receptor was taken from a woman aged 50 to 60 in good health and CMV-seronegative. The sample comprised PBMCs. The sequence links TRBV19 to TRBJ2-7; TRBD2 might be the D gene, on 7 matching bases. The CDR3 loop reads CASSILSPGTGGAGLEQYF. The DNA reads TGTGCCAGTAGTATTCTATCTCCCGGGACGGGGGGCGCCGGTCTCGAGCAGTACTTC.